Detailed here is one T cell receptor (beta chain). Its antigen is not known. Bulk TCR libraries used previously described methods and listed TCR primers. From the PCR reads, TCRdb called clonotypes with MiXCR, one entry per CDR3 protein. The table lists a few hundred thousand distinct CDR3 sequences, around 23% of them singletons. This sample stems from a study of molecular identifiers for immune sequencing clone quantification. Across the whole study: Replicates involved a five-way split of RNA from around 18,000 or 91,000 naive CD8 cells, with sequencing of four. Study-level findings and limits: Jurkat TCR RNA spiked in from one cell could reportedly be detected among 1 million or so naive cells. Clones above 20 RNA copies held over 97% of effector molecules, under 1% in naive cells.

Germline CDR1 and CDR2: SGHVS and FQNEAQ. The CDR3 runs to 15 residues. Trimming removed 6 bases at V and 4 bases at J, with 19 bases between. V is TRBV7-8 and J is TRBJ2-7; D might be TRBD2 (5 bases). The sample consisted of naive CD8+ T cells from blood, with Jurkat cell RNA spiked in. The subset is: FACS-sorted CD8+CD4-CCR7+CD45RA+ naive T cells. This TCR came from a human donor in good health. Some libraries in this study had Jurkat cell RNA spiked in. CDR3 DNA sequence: TGTGCCAGCAGGCCCCGGGATGCAAAATTGTACGAGCAGTACTTC. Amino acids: CASRPRDAKLYEQYF.